This T cell receptor (beta chain) appears in the sequencing data of a study of PD-1 blockade in classical Hodgkin lymphoma. Whole-study results and caveats: Still unresolved is the cause of the repertoire differences, which may be disease activity or prior therapy.

This clone was seen a few times. What it binds is unknown. This CDR3 comprises 15 residues. CDR1 is SGHDT and CDR2 is YYEEEE in the germline V gene. Trimming pared 4 bases from V and 5 bases from J, leaving 15 bases between. No patient escaped relapse after autologous stem cell transplantation, and brentuximab vedotin exposure varied. Repertoires were generated with immunoSEQ multiplex PCR, while TCRdb's copy carries only in-frame clones and drops some. The sample shows around 34,000 clones, about 80% of them seen only once. This chain links TRBV5-6 with TRBJ2-2; D gene unclear. The source was peripheral blood mononuclear cells (PBMCs), collected before the second cycle of nivolumab. This TCR was sampled from a human donor with classical Hodgkin lymphoma. CDR3 sequence: CASSILIDGTGELFF. CDR3 in DNA: TGTGCCAGCAGCATCTTAATCGATGGGACCGGGGAGCTGTTTTTT.